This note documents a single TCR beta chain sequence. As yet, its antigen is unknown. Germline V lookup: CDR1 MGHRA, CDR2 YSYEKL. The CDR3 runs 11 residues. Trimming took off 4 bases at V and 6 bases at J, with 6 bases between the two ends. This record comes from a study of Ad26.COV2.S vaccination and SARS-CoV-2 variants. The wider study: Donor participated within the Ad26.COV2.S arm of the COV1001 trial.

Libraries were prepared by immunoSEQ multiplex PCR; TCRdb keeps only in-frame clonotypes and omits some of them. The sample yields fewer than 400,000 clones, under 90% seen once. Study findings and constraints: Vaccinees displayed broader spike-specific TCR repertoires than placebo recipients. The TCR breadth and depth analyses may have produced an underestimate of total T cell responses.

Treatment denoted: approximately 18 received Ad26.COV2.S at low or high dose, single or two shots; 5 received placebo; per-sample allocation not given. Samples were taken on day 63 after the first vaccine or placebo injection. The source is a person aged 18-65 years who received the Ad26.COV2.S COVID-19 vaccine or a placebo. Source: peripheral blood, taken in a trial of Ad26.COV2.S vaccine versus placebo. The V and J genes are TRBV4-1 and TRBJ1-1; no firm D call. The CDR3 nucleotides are TGCGCCAGCAGCCCGTTACCTGAAGCTTTCTTT. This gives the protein CASSPLPEAFF.